What follows is one TCR beta chain and its context. Alongside blood RNA obtained from unsorted whole blood, germline DNA was also extracted. This sample is part of a study of tumor-infiltrating lymphocytes in primary liver carcinoma. CDR1 and CDR2 from the germline V gene are WSHSY and SAAADI. V gave up 0 bases and J gave up 1 base, with 9 bases separating them. This CDR3 spans 15 amino acids. From approximately 550 ng of total RNA, TCR beta-specific cDNA was reverse-transcribed using a constant-region primer. Libraries covering TCR beta were generated through three nested multiplex PCR rounds (using a slightly modified ARM-PCR). The first two PCR rounds used TRBV1-TRBV30 primers with a Cbeta primer, approximately 10 cycles each. TCRdb fed the multiplex PCR reads into MiXCR, producing one record per CDR3 protein. The sample has about 200,000 distinct CDR3 sequences, about 61% seen once.

This clonotype was sampled from an older woman with primary liver carcinoma and hepatitis B virus infection. The chain is built from TRBV10-2 and TRBJ1-2, with D possibly matching TRBD1 (5 bases). Sequenced sample: peripheral blood. The CDR3 sequence: CASSESGGVNYGYTF. The CDR3 coding sequence is TGCGCCAGCAGTGAGTCCGGGGGAGTTAACTATGGCTACACCTTC.